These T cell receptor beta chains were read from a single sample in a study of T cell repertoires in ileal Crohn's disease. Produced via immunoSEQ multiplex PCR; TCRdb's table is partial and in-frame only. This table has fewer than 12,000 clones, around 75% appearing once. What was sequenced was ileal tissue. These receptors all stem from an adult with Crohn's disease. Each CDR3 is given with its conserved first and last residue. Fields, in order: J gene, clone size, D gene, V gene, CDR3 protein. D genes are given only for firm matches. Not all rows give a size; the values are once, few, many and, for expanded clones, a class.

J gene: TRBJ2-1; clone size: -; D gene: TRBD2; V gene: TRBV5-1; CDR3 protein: CASSPFSGGAGEQFF
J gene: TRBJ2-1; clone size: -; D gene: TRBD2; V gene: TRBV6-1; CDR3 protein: CASSDGAGGYNEQFF
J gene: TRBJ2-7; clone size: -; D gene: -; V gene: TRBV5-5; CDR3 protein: CASSLGGLGSYEQYF
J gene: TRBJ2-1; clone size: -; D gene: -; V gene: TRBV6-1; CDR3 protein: CASWSGGLYEQFF
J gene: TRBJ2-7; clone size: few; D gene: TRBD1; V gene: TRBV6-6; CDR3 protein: CASSSNRDRVSYEQYF
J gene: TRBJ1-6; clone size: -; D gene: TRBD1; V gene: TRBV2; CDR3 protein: CASRKTGDYNSPLHF
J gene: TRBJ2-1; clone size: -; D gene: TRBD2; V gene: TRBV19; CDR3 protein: CASTPGTSGNNEQFF
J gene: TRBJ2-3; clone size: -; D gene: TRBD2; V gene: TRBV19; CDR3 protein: CASMRIAGLADTQYF
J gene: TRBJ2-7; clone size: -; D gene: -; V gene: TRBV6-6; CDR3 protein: CASRAASSYEQYF
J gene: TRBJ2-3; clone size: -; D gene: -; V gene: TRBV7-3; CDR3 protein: CASSLGPATTDTQYF
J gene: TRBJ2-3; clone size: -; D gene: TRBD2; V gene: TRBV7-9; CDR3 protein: CASSLASGVSKDTQYF
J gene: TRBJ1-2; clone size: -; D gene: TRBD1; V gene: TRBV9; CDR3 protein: CASSARQGRGGYTF
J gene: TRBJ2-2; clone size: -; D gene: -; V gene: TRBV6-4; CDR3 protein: CASSEGDTGELFF
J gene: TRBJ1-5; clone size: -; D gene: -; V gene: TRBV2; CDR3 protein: CASSEPNQPQHF
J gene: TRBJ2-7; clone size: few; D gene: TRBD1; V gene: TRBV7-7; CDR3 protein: CASSLDRGYEQYF
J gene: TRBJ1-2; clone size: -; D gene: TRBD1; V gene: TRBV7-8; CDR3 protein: CASSLATGGLYGYTF
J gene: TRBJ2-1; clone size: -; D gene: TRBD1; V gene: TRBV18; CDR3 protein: CASSPGQGGNEQFF
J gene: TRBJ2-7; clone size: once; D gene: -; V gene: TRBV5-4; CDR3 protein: CASSKESGNEQYF
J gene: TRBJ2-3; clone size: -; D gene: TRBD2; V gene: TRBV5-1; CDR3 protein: CASSSAQRGGSQYF
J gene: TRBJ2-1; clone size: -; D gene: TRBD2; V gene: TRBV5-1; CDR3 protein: CASSLGEGYGEQFF
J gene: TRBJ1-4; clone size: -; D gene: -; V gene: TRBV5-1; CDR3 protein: CASSPNQATNEKLFF
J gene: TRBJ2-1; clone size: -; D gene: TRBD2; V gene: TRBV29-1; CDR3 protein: CSASPSGGNNEQFF